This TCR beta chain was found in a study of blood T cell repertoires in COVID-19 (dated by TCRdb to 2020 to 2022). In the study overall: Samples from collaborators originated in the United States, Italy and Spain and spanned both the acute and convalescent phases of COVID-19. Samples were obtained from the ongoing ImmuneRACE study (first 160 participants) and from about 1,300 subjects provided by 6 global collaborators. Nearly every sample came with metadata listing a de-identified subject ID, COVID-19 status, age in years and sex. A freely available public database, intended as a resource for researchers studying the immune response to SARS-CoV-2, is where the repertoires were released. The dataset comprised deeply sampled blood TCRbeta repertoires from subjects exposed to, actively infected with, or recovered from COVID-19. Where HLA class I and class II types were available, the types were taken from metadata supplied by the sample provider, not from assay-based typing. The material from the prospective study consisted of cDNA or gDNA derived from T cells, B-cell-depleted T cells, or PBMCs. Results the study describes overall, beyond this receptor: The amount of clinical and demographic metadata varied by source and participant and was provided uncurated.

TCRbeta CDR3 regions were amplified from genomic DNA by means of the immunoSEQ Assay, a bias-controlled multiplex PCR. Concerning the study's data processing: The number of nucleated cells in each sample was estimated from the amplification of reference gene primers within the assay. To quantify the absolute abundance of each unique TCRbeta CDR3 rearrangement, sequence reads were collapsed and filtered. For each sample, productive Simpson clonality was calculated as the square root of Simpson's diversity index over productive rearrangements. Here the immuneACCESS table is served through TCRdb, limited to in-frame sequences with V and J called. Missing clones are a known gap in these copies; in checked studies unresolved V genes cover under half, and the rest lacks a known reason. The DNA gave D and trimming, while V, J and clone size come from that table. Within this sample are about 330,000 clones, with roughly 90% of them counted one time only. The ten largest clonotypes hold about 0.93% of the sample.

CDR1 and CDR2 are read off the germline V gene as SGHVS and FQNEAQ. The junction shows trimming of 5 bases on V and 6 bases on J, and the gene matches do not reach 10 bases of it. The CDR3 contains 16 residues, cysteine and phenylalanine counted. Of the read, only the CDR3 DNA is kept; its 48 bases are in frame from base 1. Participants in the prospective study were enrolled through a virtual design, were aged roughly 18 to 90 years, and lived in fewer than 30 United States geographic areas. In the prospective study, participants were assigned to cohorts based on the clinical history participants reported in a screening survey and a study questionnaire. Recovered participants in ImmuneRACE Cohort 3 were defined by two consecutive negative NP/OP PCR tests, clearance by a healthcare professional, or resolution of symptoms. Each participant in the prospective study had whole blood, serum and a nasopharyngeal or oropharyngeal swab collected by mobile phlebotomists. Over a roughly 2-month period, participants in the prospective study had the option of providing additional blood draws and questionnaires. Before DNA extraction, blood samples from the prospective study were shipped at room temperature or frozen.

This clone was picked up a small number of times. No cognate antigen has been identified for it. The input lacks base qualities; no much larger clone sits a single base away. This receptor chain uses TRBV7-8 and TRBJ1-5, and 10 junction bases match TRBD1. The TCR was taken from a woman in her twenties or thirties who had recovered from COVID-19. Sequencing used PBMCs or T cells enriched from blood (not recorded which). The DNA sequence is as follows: TGTGCCAGCAGCCCGCTCAGGACAGGGGGACGTCAGCCCCAGCATTTT. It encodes CASSPLRTGGRQPQHF. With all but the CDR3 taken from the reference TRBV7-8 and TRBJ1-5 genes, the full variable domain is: GAGVSQSPRYKVAKRGQDVALRCDPISGHVSLFWYQQALGQGPEFLTYFQNEAQLDKSGLPSDRFFAERPEGSVSTLKIQRTQQEDSAVYLCASSPLRTGGRQPQHFGDGTRLSIL.